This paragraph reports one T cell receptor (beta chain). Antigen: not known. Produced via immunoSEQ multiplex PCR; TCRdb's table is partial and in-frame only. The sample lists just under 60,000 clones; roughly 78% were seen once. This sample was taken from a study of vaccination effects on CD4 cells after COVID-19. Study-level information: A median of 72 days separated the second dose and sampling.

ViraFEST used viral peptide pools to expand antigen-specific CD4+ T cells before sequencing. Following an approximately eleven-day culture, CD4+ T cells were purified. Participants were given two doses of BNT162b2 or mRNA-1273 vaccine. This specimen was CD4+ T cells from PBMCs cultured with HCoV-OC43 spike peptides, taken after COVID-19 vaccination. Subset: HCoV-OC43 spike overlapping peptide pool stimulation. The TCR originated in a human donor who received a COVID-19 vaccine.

The CDR3: CASSTVQGYYEKLFF. Written as DNA, the CDR3 is TGTGCCAGTAGTACCGTACAGGGGTATTATGAAAAACTGTTTTTT. This chain connects TRBV19 to TRBJ1-4; TRBD1 matches 7 bases. The junction had 8 bases not matched to a gene; V was cut back by 4 bases and J by 6 bases. This CDR3 has 15 residues. In germline, CDR1 is LNHDA, CDR2 SQIVND (reference sequence).